Listed below are T cell receptor beta chains from one sample, sequenced in a study of blood T cell repertoires in COVID-19. Data came from immunoSEQ multiplex PCR; TCRdb stores just in-frame clones and leaves some out. The table records 190,000 or so clones, about 80% of them present only once. Sample: PBMCs or T cells enriched from blood (not recorded which). These receptors all come from a man aged 40-50 years who had recovered from COVID-19. Both conserved end residues are part of each CDR3. A D gene is named only where the DNA matches it firmly. For some rows the clone size is stated as once, few or many, or as a class when expanded; others skip it.

D	V	J	size	CDR3	DNA
TRBD1	TRBV11-2	TRBJ1-1	.	CASSSPRQGPEAFF	TGTGCCAGCAGCTCCCCTCGACAGGGTCCTGAAGCTTTCTTT
.	TRBV14	TRBJ2-1	.	CASSLRSRPYNEQFF	TGTGCCAGCAGCCTCCGATCTAGGCCCTACAATGAGCAGTTCTTC
TRBD1	TRBV5-4	TRBJ1-6	.	CASSLADRVGSPLHF	TGTGCCAGCAGCTTGGCAGACAGGGTTGGCTCACCCCTCCACTTT
.	TRBV12-2	TRBJ1-1	once	CASRLADPWGLCPLTFNEAFF	TGTGCAAGTCGCTTAGCGGACCCGTGGGGCCTCTGCCCTTTAACTTTCAATGAAGCTTTCTTT
TRBD1	TRBV5-4	TRBJ2-2	.	CASSLATRPGQGAGELFF	TGTGCCAGCAGCTTGGCAACGCGTCCGGGACAGGGGGCCGGGGAGCTGTTTTTT
.	TRBV7-6	TRBJ1-1	.	CASSSNTEAFF	TGTGCCAGCAGCTCAAACACTGAAGCTTTCTTT
.	TRBV29-1	TRBJ1-2	once	CSVGSSTGGYTF	TGCAGCGTTGGTTCATCGACGGGGGGCTACACCTTC
.	TRBV13	TRBJ2-4	few	CASSPTFGTYLTLAKNIQYF	TGTGCCAGCAGCCCAACATTCGGGACTTACCTAACTTTAGCCAAAAACATTCAGTACTTC
.	TRBV11-2	TRBJ2-1	once	CASSLGPGYNEQFF	TGTGCCAGCAGCTTAGGTCCCGGTTACAATGAGCAGTTCTTC
.	TRBV27	TRBJ2-1	.	CASRAATYNEQFF	TGTGCCAGCAGGGCGGCCACCTACAATGAGCAGTTCTTC
.	TRBV11-2	TRBJ2-7	few	CASSSPVQAEQYF	TGTGCCAGCAGCTCCCCAGTACAGGCGGAGCAGTACTTC
.	TRBV28	TRBJ2-7	once	CASSYTNRAYEQYF	TGTGCCAGCAGTTACACGAACAGGGCCTACGAGCAGTACTTC
TRBD2	TRBV18	TRBJ2-2	.	CASSPPTGGTGELFF	TGTGCCAGCTCACCACCGACGGGGGGTACCGGGGAGCTGTTTTTT
TRBD1	TRBV28	TRBJ1-4	once	CASRRTGLGNEKLFF	TGTGCCAGCAGGCGGACAGGGTTGGGGAATGAAAAACTGTTTTTT
.	TRBV4-1	TRBJ1-6	.	CASSPVLTVNNSPLHF	TGCGCCAGCAGCCCCGTCCTGACAGTGAATAATTCACCCCTCCACTTT
.	TRBV5-6	TRBJ1-1	.	CASSRGTEAFF	TGTGCCAGCAGCCGGGGAACTGAAGCTTTCTTT
TRBD1	TRBV4-3	TRBJ2-1	few	CASSQDGQGAYNEQFF	TGCGCCAGCAGCCAAGACGGACAGGGGGCCTACAATGAGCAGTTCTTC
.	TRBV5-3	TRBJ1-4	.	CARSLVAKEKLFF	TGTGCCAGAAGCTTGGTGGCCAAGGAAAAACTGTTTTTT
TRBD1	TRBV4-1	TRBJ1-2	.	CASSQDRGSGYTF	TGCGCCAGCAGCCAGGACAGGGGGTCTGGCTACACCTTC
.	TRBV5-1	TRBJ1-1	.	CASSLDIGMRAFF	TGCGCCAGCAGCTTGGATATAGGCATGAGGGCTTTCTTT
.	TRBV5-1	TRBJ1-4	once	CASSFGRGSTNEKLFF	TGCGCCAGCAGCTTCGGCAGGGGATCAACTAATGAAAAACTGTTTTTT
TRBD1	TRBV6-5	TRBJ1-1	.	CASSNRQGNTEAFF	TGTGCCAGCAGCAACCGACAGGGGAACACTGAAGCTTTCTTT
TRBD1	TRBV6-5	TRBJ1-1	.	CASNPPGGTEAFF	TGTGCCAGCAATCCCCCAGGGGGCACTGAAGCTTTCTTT
.	TRBV6-5	TRBJ1-1	.	CASSLQGNRNTEAFF	TGTGCCAGCAGTTTACAGGGCAATCGGAACACTGAAGCTTTCTTT
.	TRBV6-1	TRBJ2-7	.	CASSERGVVQYF	TGTGCCAGCAGTGAAAGGGGTGTTGTCCAGTACTTC
TRBD1	TRBV4-2	TRBJ1-3	.	CASSQDRGTGGGNTIYF	TGTGCCAGCAGCCAAGACCGGGGGACAGGGGGCGGAAACACCATATATTTT
TRBD1	TRBV7-8	TRBJ1-2	.	CASSLGQGAGGYTF	TGTGCCAGCAGCTTGGGACAGGGGGCGGGCGGCTACACCTTC
TRBD1	TRBV6-7	TRBJ1-2	.	CASRTNNLLQDRRKGGYTF	TGTGCCAGCAGAACAAACAACTTACTCCAGGACAGGAGGAAAGGGGGCTACACCTTC
TRBD2	TRBV23-1	TRBJ2-3	.	CASSRTSEGEDTQYF	TGCGCCAGCAGTCGAACTAGCGAAGGAGAAGATACGCAGTATTTT
.	TRBV7-8	TRBJ1-1	.	CASSFTGLQTEAFF	TGTGCCAGCAGCTTTACAGGGTTGCAGACTGAAGCTTTCTTT
TRBD1	TRBV5-1	TRBJ2-7	.	CASSFGQGAEEQYF	TGCGCCAGCAGCTTTGGACAGGGGGCAGAAGAGCAGTACTTC
.	TRBV5-6	TRBJ2-7	.	CASSLGLSLGEQYF	TGTGCCAGCAGCTTGGGACTCTCCCTAGGCGAGCAGTACTTC
TRBD1	TRBV18	TRBJ1-4	.	CASSPQGALGDWNEKLFF	TGTGCCAGCTCACCGCAGGGGGCCCTCGGGGATTGGAATGAAAAACTGTTTTTT
TRBD2	TRBV10-3	TRBJ2-5	many	CAIRAGAGETQYF	TGTGCCATCAGAGCGGGGGCCGGGGAGACCCAGTACTTC
.	TRBV2	TRBJ2-7	.	CASSVNRAYEQYF	TGTGCCAGCAGTGTGAACCGAGCCTACGAGCAGTACTTC
.	TRBV18	TRBJ1-4	few	CASSSSTSKEKLFF	TGTGCCAGCTCATCCTCGACAAGTAAGGAAAAACTGTTTTTT
.	TRBV2	TRBJ1-6	.	CASSEHLRNNSPLHF	TGTGCCAGCAGTGAGCACTTGAGGAATAATTCACCCCTCCACTTT
.	TRBV20-1	TRBJ1-4	.	CSAYLNEKLFF	TGCAGTGCATATCTGAATGAAAAACTGTTTTTT
TRBD2	TRBV19	TRBJ2-1	.	CASSSGLAEEQFF	TGTGCCAGTAGTTCGGGACTAGCGGAAGAGCAGTTCTTC
.	TRBV6-5	TRBJ2-1	.	CASSRSRAYNEQFF	TGTGCCAGCAGCAGATCCAGGGCCTACAATGAGCAGTTCTTC
TRBD1	TRBV4-2	TRBJ1-1	.	CASSQEVMRGLDTEAFF	TGTGCCAGCAGCCAAGAGGTAATGAGGGGGCTCGATACTGAAGCTTTCTTT